This T cell receptor (beta chain) appears in the sequencing data of a study of vaccination effects on CD4 cells after COVID-19. Trimming cost V 4 bases and J 7 bases, with 8 bases left between them. Germline CDR1 SNHLY, CDR2 FYNNEI. This CDR3 is built from 12 residues. Only in-frame clones appear in the TCRdb table, and some are missing; sequencing was by immunoSEQ multiplex PCR. The sample shows roughly 27,000 clones, about 83% of them seen only once. Points on this clone: The antigen is undetermined.

Sequencing was preceded by expansion of antigen-specific CD4+ T cells with viral peptide pools in the ViraFEST assay. The authors isolated CD4+ T cells after roughly 10 days of culture. Participants completed two doses of the BNT162b2 or mRNA-1273 vaccine. Vaccine recipients had no previous SARS-CoV-2 infection; their nucleocapsid antibodies were negative. PBMC cultures contained approximately 1.8 million cells per well, about 11 IU/ml IL-2 and around 9.9 ug/ml peptides. This specimen consisted of CD4+ T cells from PBMCs cultured with HCoV-NL63 spike peptides, obtained after COVID-19 vaccination. This chain joins TRBV2 and TRBJ1-5; D gene ambiguous. This clonotype was obtained from a human donor who received a COVID-19 vaccine. Some clones in this sample may be carry-over from other donors' samples. The CDR3 DNA is TGTGCCAGCAGTGGCCCCCGGCAGCCCCAGCATTTT. It is translated as CASSGPRQPQHF. The full variable domain, completed using reference TRBV2 and TRBJ1-5, is EPEVTQTPSHQVTQMGQEVILRCVPISNHLYFYWYRQILGQKVEFLVSFYNNEISEKSEIFDDQFSVERPDGSNFTLKIRSTKLEDSAMYFCASSGPRQPQHFGDGTRLSIL.